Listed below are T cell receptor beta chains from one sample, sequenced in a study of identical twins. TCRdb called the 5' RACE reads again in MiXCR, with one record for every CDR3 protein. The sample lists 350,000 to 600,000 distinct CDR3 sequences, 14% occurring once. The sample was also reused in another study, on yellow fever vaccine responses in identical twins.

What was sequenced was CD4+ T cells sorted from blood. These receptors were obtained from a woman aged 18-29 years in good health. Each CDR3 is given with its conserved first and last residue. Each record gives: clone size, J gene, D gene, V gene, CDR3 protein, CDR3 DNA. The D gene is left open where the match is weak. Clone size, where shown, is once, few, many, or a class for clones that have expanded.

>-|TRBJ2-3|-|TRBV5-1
CASSLSKVGSDTQYF
TGCGCCAGCAGCCTGAGTAAGGTGGGCAGCGATACGCAGTATTTT
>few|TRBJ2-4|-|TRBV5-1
CASSPARGGNIQYF
TGCGCCAGCAGCCCGGCGAGGGGTGGGAACATTCAGTACTTC
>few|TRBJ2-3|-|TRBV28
CASSSGPDTQYF
TGTGCCAGCAGTTCTGGTCCAGATACGCAGTATTTT
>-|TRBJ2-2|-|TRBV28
CASIPGYYTGELFF
TGTGCCAGCATTCCGGGCTATTACACCGGGGAGCTGTTTTTT
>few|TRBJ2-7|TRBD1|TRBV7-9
CASSLGTGTGWQYF
TGTGCCAGCAGCTTAGGGACCGGGACAGGATGGCAGTACTTC
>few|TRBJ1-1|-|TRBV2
CASTEDGNTEAFF
TGTGCCAGCACTGAGGACGGGAACACTGAAGCTTTCTTT
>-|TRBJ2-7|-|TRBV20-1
CSAAGTAGYEQYF
TGCAGTGCTGCGGGGACAGCGGGATACGAGCAGTACTTC
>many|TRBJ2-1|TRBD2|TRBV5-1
CASSVTSGGYNEQFF
TGCGCCAGCAGCGTGACTAGCGGGGGGTACAATGAGCAGTTCTTC
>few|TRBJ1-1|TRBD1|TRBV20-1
CSAIPGTGMNTEAFF
TGCAGTGCTATCCCGGGGACAGGTATGAACACTGAAGCTTTCTTT
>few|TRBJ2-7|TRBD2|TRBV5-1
CASSFSASGDYEQYF
TGCGCCAGCAGCTTTTCAGCTAGCGGGGACTACGAGCAGTACTTC
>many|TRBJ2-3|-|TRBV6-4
CASSPTGRNTQYF
TGTGCCAGCAGCCCGACAGGGAGGAATACGCAGTATTTT
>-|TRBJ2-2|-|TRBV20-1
CSARDTNIKGWDAANTGELFF
TGCAGTGCTAGAGATACAAATATTAAGGGATGGGACGCCGCAAACACCGGGGAGCTGTTTTTT
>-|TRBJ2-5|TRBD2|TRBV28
CASSSGTSGIPGTQYF
TGTGCCAGCAGTTCCGGGACTAGCGGGATACCGGGGACCCAGTACTTC
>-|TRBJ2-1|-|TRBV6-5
CASSSIKRGSYNEQFF
TGTGCCAGCAGTTCCATCAAACGGGGCTCCTACAATGAGCAGTTCTTC
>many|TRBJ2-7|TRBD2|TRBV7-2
CASSSIGLAHEQYF
TGTGCCAGCAGCTCTATCGGACTAGCACACGAGCAGTACTTC
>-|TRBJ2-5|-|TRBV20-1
CSAISYGGTETQYF
TGCAGTGCTATAAGTTACGGGGGTACGGAGACCCAGTACTTC
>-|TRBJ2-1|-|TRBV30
CAWSGREWQFF
TGTGCCTGGAGTGGCCGGGAGTGGCAGTTCTTC
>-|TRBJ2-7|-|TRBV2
CATRTVGAQYF
TGTGCCACCCGGACCGTTGGGGCGCAGTACTTC
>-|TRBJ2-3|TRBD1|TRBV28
CASSKDRRSTDTQYF
TGTGCCAGCAGCAAGGACAGGCGCAGCACAGATACGCAGTATTTT
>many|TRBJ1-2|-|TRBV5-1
CASSLEPGLNYGYTF
TGCGCCAGCAGCTTGGAACCAGGGCTAAACTATGGCTACACCTTC
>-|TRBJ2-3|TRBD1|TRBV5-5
CASSWTGTGGRDTQYF
TGTGCCAGCAGCTGGACCGGGACAGGGGGCAGAGATACGCAGTATTTT
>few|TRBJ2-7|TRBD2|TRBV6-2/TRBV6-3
CASSYLGGGPYEQYF
TGTGCCAGCAGTTACCTGGGGGGAGGGCCCTACGAGCAGTACTTC
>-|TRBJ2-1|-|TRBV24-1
CATSRTSYNEQFF
TGTGCCACCTCTCGAACCTCCTACAATGAGCAGTTCTTC
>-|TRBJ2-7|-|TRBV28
CASSLVEPYEQYF
TGTGCCAGCAGTTTGGTAGAGCCCTACGAGCAGTACTTC
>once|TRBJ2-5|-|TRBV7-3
CASSLTGTLAETQYF
TGTGCCAGCAGCCTGACCGGGACCCTCGCGGAGACCCAGTACTTC
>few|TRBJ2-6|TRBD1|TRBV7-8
CASSLAPGTGEKAGANVLTF
TGTGCCAGCAGCTTAGCCCCCGGGACAGGGGAAAAAGCTGGGGCCAACGTCCTGACTTTC
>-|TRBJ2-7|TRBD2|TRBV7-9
CASSSGLAAYEQYF
TGTGCCAGCAGCTCGGGACTAGCGGCCTACGAGCAGTACTTC
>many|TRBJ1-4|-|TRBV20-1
CSARPRMGLKDEKLFF
TGCAGTGCTAGACCCAGGATGGGGCTTAAGGATGAAAAACTGTTTTTT
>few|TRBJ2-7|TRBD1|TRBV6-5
CASSRGPGQHF
TGTGCCAGCAGTAGGGGCCCGGGACAGCACTTC
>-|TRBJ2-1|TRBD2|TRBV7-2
CASSLVLAGGYNEQFF
TGTGCCAGCAGCTTAGTGCTAGCGGGAGGCTACAATGAGCAGTTCTTC
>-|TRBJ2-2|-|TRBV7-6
CASSLEKSGRDTGELFF
TGTGCCAGCAGCTTAGAGAAGTCCGGCAGGGACACCGGGGAGCTGTTTTTT
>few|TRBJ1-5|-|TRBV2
CASKMDGARDQPQHF
TGTGCCAGCAAGATGGATGGGGCAAGGGATCAGCCCCAGCATTTT
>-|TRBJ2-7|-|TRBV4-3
CASSPEGRGSEQYF
TGCGCCAGCAGCCCAGAAGGCAGGGGAAGCGAGCAGTACTTC
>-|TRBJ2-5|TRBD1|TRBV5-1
CASSPGQVTQETQYF
TGCGCCAGCAGCCCGGGACAGGTGACCCAAGAGACCCAGTACTTC
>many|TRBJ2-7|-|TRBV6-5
CASSYSGAGTPPREQYF
TGTGCCAGCAGTTACTCGGGGGCCGGGACACCACCGAGGGAGCAGTACTTC
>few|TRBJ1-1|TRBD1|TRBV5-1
CASSPRQGVYRTEAFF
TGCGCCAGCAGCCCCAGGCAGGGGGTCTATAGGACTGAAGCTTTCTTT
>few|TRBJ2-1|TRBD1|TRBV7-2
CASSLAGQGIFNEQFF
TGTGCCAGCAGCTTAGCAGGACAGGGAATTTTCAATGAGCAGTTCTTC
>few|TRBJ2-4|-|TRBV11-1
CASSSENIQYF
TGTGCCAGCAGCTCGGAAAACATTCAGTACTTC
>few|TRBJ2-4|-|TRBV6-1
CASSEGLGGNF
TGTGCCAGCAGTGAAGGGTTAGGGGGTAACTTC
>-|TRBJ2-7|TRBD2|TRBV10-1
CASSDSVPGRASGEQYF
TGCGCCAGCAGTGATTCCGTCCCCGGGAGGGCGTCCGGAGAGCAGTACTTC
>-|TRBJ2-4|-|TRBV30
CAWNLITGSIQYF
TGTGCCTGGAACTTAATAACCGGGAGCATTCAGTACTTC
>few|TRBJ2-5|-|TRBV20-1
CSARHSAQETQYF
TGCAGTGCTAGACACAGCGCCCAAGAGACCCAGTACTTC
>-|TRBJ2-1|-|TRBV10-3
CAIRSNYNEQFF
TGTGCCATCAGGTCCAACTACAATGAGCAGTTCTTC
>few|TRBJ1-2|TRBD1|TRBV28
CASSRVLRQGDGYTF
TGTGCCAGCAGTCGTGTCCTGAGACAGGGGGATGGCTACACCTTC
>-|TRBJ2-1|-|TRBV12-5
CASGLASRGGEQFF
TGTGCTAGTGGTTTGGCCTCCAGGGGGGGTGAGCAGTTCTTC
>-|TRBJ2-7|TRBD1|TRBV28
CASSVGTGIPYEQYF
TGTGCCAGCAGTGTAGGGACAGGGATTCCCTACGAGCAGTACTTC
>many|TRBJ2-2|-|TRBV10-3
CAIRSKLVTGELFF
TGTGCCATCAGGAGTAAGCTAGTGACCGGGGAGCTGTTTTTT
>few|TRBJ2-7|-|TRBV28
CASGYRGGSQYF
TGTGCCAGCGGCTACAGGGGGGGCTCCCAGTACTTC
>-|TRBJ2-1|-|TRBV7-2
CASSLGAPPSWQFF
TGTGCCAGCAGCTTAGGGGCCCCCCCTAGCTGGCAGTTCTTC
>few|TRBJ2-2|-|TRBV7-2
CASSLRRVGTGELFF
TGTGCCAGCAGCCTCAGACGGGTGGGAACCGGGGAGCTGTTTTTT
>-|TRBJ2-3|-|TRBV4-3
CASSQEAGTFGYF
TGCGCCAGCAGCCAAGAGGCCGGCACCTTTGGGTATTTT
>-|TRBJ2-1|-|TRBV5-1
CASSLVWTTYNEQFF
TGCGCCAGCAGCTTGGTTTGGACTACCTACAATGAGCAGTTCTTC
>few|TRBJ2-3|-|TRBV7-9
CASSQVVPDTQYF
TGTGCCAGCAGCCAAGTGGTCCCAGATACGCAGTATTTT
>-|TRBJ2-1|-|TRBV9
CASAPAYNEQFF
TGTGCCAGCGCCCCAGCTTACAATGAGCAGTTCTTC
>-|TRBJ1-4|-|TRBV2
CATTLTRQAPNEKLFF
TGTGCCACCACACTAACGAGACAGGCACCTAATGAAAAACTGTTTTTT
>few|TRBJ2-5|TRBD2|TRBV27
CASSPRTSGRGAETQYF
TGTGCCAGCAGTCCCCGGACTAGCGGGAGGGGAGCAGAGACCCAGTACTTC
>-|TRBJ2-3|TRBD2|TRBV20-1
CSARDPSSGSTQYF
TGCAGTGCTAGAGATCCCTCTAGCGGGTCTACGCAGTATTTT
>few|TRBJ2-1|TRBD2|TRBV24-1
CATSDPGTSNYNEQFF
TGTGCCACCAGTGATCCCGGGACTAGCAACTACAATGAGCAGTTCTTC
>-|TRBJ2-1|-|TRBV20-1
CSATYVGPGRSEQFF
TGCAGTGCTACCTACGTCGGACCAGGTAGGAGTGAGCAGTTCTTC
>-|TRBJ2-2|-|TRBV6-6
CASSYPKTGELFF
TGTGCCAGCAGTTACCCAAAGACCGGGGAGCTGTTTTTT